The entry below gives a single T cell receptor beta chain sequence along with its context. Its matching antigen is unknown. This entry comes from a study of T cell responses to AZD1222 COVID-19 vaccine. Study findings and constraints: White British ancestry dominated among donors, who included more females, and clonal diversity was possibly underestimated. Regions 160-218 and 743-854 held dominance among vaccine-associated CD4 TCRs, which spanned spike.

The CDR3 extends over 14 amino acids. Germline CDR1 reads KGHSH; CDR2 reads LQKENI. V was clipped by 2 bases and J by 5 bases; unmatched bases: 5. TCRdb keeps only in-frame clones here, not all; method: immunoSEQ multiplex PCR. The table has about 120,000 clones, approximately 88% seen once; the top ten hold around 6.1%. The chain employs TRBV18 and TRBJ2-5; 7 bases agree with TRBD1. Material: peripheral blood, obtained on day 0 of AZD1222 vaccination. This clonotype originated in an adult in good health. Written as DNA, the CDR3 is TGTGCCAGCTCACCAAGGGGGCCTCGGGAGACCCAGTACTTC. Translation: CASSPRGPRETQYF.